This TCR beta chain derives from a study of blood T cells in healthy people across ages. The CDR3 sequence is 16 residues long. The germline V gene encodes CDR1 KGHSH and CDR2 LQKENI. A J-beta primer mix and a sample-barcoded 5' primer were used in a second PCR of roughly 6 to 11 cycles. TCRdb re-derived calls from the 5' RACE reads in MiXCR, one entry per CDR3 protein. The table records 1.5 million to 2 million distinct CDR3 sequences, more than 35% of them present only once. The sample holds a few counts of this clonotype. The sequence was obtained from a human donor in good health. The chain uses TRBV18 and TRBJ2-4; no definite D call. The DNA matches TRBJ2-5 better at its end, which makes the J call doubtful. Input material: blood. The CDR3 coding sequence is TGTGCCAGCTCACCGGTGAGGAACGGACGACAAGAGACCCAGTACTTC. This sequence encodes CASSPVRNGRQETQYF.